This entry features one T cell receptor beta chain sequence. The data stem from a study of blood T cells in healthy people across ages. A second PCR of roughly 7 to 11 cycles used a sample-barcoded 5' primer and a J-beta primer mix. A tag from a template-switch adaptor with 12 random nucleotides marked each cDNA molecule. TCRdb re-derived calls from the 5' RACE reads in MiXCR, one entry per CDR3 protein. The table lists about 780,000 distinct CDR3 sequences, approximately 24% of them singletons. Germline trimming cut 2 bases from V and 1 base from J; bases unmatched to any gene: 6. Germline CDR1 SNHLY, CDR2 FYNNEI. The CDR3 covers 17 residues. Every participating donor contributed 8.5 to 10 milliliters of peripheral blood through a draw. These data were also reused for a study on T cells of mothers and their children. That report notes: cDNA was synthesized from all extracted RNA at about 1.6 ug per reaction. The shaping of TCR recombination output by thymic selection is similar in related and unrelated pairs.

The sequenced material came from blood. The clonotype was recovered from a boy aged 10-17 years in good health. The genes are TRBV2 and TRBJ2-3, with 10 bases identical to TRBD2. This CDR3 reads CASSENPSGGGTDTQYF. In DNA form, the CDR3 reads TGTGCCAGCAGTGAAAACCCTAGCGGGGGCGGCACAGATACGCAGTATTTT.